These 7 T cell receptor beta chains were all obtained from the same sample, sequenced in a study of blood T cell repertoires in COVID-19. Only in-frame clones appear in the TCRdb table, and some are missing; sequencing was by immunoSEQ multiplex PCR. The table includes about 76,000 clones, roughly 74% detected once. Sequencing was done on a sample of peripheral blood. The receptors were gathered from a human donor in a cohort sampled during active COVID-19.

The chain recombines TRBV28 with TRBJ2-1, with 7 bases that match TRBD1. Germline V gene lookup returns CDR1 MDHEN and CDR2 SYDVKM. The junction had 4 bases not matched to a gene; V was cut back by 2 bases and J by 6 bases. This CDR3 is built from 14 residues. The DNA for the CDR3 is TGTGCCAGCAGTTTAAGTCAGGGGGTCAATGAGCAGTTCTTC. The encoded protein is CASSLSQGVNEQFF.

The chain is built from TRBV10-2 and TRBJ2-7; 8 nucleotides align to TRBD2. CDR1 WSHSY and CDR2 SAAADI come from the germline V gene. V shed 7 bases and J 0 bases; nucleotides not matched to a gene: 5. The CDR3 has 14 amino acids. CDR3: CASKNAGGSYEQYF. The CDR3 DNA reads TGCGCCAGCAAGAACGCGGGGGGCTCCTACGAGCAGTACTTC.

The chain joins TRBV10-3 to TRBJ2-2, with 7 bases aligning to TRBD1. CDR1 is ENHRY and CDR2 is SYGVKD in the germline V gene. The V segment lost 0 bases and the J segment 5 bases; nucleotides outside the gene matches: 6. This CDR3 region has 16 residues. The CDR3 nucleotides read TGTGCCATCAGTGAGTCAGAGGGGGCAGGGACCGGGGAGCTGTTTTTT. It is translated as CAISESEGAGTGELFF.

The chain joins TRBV5-1 to TRBJ1-3; 8 bases align to TRBD1. The CDR3 is 15 amino acids. Germline CDR1 reads SGHRS; CDR2 reads YFSETQ. Germline trimming cut 3 bases from V and 4 bases from J; bases unmatched to any gene: 6. The CDR3 region is CASSSQGAEGNTIYF. Here the CDR3 DNA reads TGCGCCAGCAGCTCGCAGGGGGCGGAAGGAAACACCATATATTTT.

The chain employs TRBV5-4 and TRBJ1-1; 7 bases agree with TRBD1. The ends lost 0 bases at V and 1 base at J; junction bases unmatched: 3. Germline CDR1 is SGHNT and CDR2 is YYREEE (reference sequence). This CDR3 spans 15 amino acids. The CDR3 DNA sequence: TGTGCCAGCAGCTTGGATCGGACAGGGAACACTGAAGCTTTCTTT. Translating gives CASSLDRTGNTEAFF.

This rearrangement joins TRBV30 to TRBJ2-1; 7 nucleotides line up with TRBD2. The ends lost 3 bases at V and 7 bases at J; junction bases unmatched: 6. Germline V gives CDR1 GTSNPN, CDR2 SVGIG (reference sequence). CDR3 length: 13 amino acids. The CDR3 bases are TGTGCCTGGAGAGGCGGGAGAGGGAATGAGCAGTTCTTC. Protein sequence: CAWRGGRGNEQFF.

The gene calls are TRBV11-3 and TRBJ2-7; no clear D. Deletions cut 2 bases from V and 4 bases from J, with 9 bases between. This CDR3 has 13 amino acids. Germline CDR1 and CDR2: SGHNT and YENEEA. For the CDR3, the DNA is TGTGCCAGCAGCTTAATGCAGGATTACGAGCAGTACTTC. It is translated as CASSLMQDYEQYF.